The clone carrying this T cell receptor beta chain was seen only a few times. Authors' data handling: The authors estimated nucleated cell counts from reference gene primer amplification. Assay: immunoSEQ multiplex PCR; the TCRdb copy retains only in-frame clones and omits some. Clone size and V and J calls were adopted from that table, with D and trimming inferred from the DNA. The sample lists approximately 66,000 clones, 89% occurring once. This specimen belongs to a study of blood T cell repertoires in COVID-19. The germline V and J ends were trimmed by 1 base and 7 bases, with 6 bases remaining between them. This CDR3 is built from 13 residues. CDR1 SGDLS and CDR2 YYNGEE come from the germline V gene.

The sequenced material came from peripheral blood. The chain uses TRBV9 and TRBJ1-6, with unresolved D. The receptor's source is a man between 60 and 75 years old with acute or convalescent COVID-19. CDR3 in DNA: TGTGCCAGCAGCGTATTTCAAAATTCACCCCTCCACTTT. It is translated as CASSVFQNSPLHF.